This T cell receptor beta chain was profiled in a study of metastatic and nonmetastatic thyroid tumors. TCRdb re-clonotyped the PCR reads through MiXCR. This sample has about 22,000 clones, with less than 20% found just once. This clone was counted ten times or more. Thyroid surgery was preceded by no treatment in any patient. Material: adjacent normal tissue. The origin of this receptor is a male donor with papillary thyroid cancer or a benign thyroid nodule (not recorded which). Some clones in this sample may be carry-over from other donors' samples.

In DNA form, the CDR3 reads TGCGCCAGCAGCCAAGATTACGGACTAGCGGGATTTCTTGGCGGGGAGCTGTTTTTT. Its translation: CASSQDYGLAGFLGGELFF. The chain links TRBV4-1 to TRBJ2-2, with TRBD2 identical over 12 bases. V trimming: 0 bases; J trimming: 7 bases; junction bases outside the gene matches: 12. The CDR3 loop spans 19 amino acids. Per the germline V gene, CDR1 is MGHRA and CDR2 is YSYEKL.